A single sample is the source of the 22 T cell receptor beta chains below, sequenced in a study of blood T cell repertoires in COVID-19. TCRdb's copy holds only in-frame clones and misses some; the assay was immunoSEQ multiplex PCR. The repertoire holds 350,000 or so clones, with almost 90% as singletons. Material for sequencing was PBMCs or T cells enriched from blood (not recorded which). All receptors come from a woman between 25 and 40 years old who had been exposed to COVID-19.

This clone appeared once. CDR3 sequence reads: CASSITGENNSPLHF. In nucleotides, the CDR3 is TGTGCCAGCAGCATTACAGGGGAGAATAATTCACCCCTCCACTTT. This chain joins TRBV6-6 and TRBJ1-6, with 7 bases fitting TRBD1. The germline V gene encodes CDR1 MNHNY and CDR2 SVGAGI (reference sequence). This CDR3 is built from 15 residues. V trimming: 6 bases; J trimming: 5 bases; junction bases outside the gene matches: 7.

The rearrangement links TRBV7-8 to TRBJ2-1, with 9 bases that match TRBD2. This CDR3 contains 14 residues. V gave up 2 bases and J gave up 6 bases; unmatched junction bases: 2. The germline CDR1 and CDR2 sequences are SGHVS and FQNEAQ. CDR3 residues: CASSLLAGSNEQFF. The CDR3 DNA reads TGTGCCAGCAGCTTACTAGCGGGGAGCAATGAGCAGTTCTTC.

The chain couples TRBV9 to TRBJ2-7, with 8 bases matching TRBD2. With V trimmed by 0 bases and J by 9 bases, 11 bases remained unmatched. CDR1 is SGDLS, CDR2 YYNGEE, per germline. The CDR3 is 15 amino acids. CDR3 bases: TGTGCCAGCAGCGTAGCTGCGGGAGGCCTCCATGGGCAGTACTTC. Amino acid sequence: CASSVAAGGLHGQYF. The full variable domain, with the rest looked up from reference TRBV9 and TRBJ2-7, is DSGVTQTPKHLITATGQRVTLRCSPRSGDLSVYWYQQSLDQGLQFLIQYYNGEERAKGNILERFSAQQFPDLHSELNLSSLELGDSALYFCASSVAAGGLHGQYFGPGTRLTVT.

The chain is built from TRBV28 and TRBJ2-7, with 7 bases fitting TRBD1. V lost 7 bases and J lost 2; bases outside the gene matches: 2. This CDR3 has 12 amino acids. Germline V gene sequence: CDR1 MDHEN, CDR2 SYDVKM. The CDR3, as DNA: TGTGCCAGCACGGGACAGACCTACGAGCAGTACTTC. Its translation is CASTGQTYEQYF.

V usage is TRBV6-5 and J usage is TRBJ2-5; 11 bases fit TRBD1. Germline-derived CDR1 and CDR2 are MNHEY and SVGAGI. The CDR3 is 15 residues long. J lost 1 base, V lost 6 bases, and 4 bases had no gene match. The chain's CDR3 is CASRPGTGGQETQYF. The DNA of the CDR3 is TGTGCCAGCAGACCCGGGACAGGGGGCCAAGAGACCCAGTACTTC.

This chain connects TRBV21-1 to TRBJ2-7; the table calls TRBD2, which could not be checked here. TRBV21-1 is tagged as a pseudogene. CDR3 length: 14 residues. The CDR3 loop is CASSRPGLSYEQYF. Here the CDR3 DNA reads TGTGCCAGCAGCAGACCGGGACTATCGTACGAGCAGTACTTC.

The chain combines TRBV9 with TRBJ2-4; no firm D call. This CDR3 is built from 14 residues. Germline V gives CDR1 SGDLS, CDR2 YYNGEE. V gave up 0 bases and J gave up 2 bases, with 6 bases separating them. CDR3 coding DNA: TGTGCCAGCAGCGTAGACGGTTCCAAAAACATTCAGTACTTC. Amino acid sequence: CASSVDGSKNIQYF.

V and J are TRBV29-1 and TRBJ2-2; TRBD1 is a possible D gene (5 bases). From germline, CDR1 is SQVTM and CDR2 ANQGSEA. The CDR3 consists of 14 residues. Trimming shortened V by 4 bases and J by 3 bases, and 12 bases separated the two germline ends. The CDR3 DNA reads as TGCAGCGTTGCCATCCAAGGGGACACCGGGGAGCTGTTTTTT. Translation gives CSVAIQGDTGELFF.

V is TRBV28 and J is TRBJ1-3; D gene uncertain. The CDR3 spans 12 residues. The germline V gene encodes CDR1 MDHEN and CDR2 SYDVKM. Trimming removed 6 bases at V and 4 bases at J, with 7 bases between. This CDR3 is CASRPGGNTIYF. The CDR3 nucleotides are TGTGCCAGCAGACCCGGGGGAAACACCATATATTTT.

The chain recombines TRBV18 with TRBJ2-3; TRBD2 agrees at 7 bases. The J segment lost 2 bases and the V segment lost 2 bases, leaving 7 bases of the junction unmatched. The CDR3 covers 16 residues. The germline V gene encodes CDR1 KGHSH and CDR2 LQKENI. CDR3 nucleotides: TGTGCCAGCTCACCAGTCTTGGCGGGGGTCACAGATACGCAGTATTTT. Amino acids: CASSPVLAGVTDTQYF. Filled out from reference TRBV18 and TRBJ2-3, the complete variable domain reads NAGVMQNPRHLVRRRGQEARLRCSPMKGHSHVYWYRQLPEEGLKFMVYLQKENIIDESGMPKERFSAEFPKEGPSILRIQQVVRGDSAAYFCASSPVLAGVTDTQYFGPGTRLTVL.

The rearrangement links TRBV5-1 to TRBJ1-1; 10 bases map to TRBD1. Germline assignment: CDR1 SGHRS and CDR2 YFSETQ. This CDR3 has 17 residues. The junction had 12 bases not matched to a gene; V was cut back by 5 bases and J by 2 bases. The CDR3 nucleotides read TGCGCCAGCAGTTTCGACCGGACAGGGGGATCCAACACTGAAGCTTTCTTT. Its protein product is CASSFDRTGGSNTEAFF.

Here the CDR3 DNA reads TGTGCCACCCGGACAGGACCTTTTGGAAACACCATATATTTT. Translated, it gives CATRTGPFGNTIYF. The chain carries TRBV15 and TRBJ1-3; the match to TRBD1 covers 7 bases. Unmatched junction bases numbered 7, after V lost 8 bases and J lost 3 bases. Germline V gene lookup returns CDR1 LNHNV and CDR2 YYDKDF (reference sequence). The CDR3 consists of 14 residues. The variable domain in full, completed from reference TRBV15 and TRBJ1-3, reads DAMVIQNPRYQVTQFGKPVTLSCSQTLNHNVMYWYQQKSSQAPKLLFHYYDKDFNNEADTPDNFQSRRPNTSFCFLDIRSPGLGDTAMYLCATRTGPFGNTIYFGEGSWLTVV.

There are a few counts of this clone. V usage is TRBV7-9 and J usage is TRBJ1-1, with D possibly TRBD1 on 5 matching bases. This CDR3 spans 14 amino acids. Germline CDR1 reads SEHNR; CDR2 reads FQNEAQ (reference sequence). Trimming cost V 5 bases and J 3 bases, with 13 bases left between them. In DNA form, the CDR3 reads TGTGCCAGCAGCCGAGCCTCGACAGACACTGAAGCTTTCTTT. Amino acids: CASSRASTDTEAFF.

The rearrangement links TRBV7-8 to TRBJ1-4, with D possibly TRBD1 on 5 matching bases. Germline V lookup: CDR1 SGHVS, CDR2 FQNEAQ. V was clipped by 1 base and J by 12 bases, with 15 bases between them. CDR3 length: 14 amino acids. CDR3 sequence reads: CASSLVGLQGQLFF. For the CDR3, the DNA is TGTGCCAGCAGCTTAGTAGGTTTGCAGGGCCAACTGTTTTTT.

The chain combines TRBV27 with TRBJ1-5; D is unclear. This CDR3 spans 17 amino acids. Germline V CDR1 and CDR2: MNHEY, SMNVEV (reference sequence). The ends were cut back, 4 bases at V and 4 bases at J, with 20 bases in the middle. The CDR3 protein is CASSSPPAGARNQPQHF. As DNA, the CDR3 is TGTGCCAGCAGTTCCCCTCCGGCAGGCGCCCGGAATCAGCCCCAGCATTTT.

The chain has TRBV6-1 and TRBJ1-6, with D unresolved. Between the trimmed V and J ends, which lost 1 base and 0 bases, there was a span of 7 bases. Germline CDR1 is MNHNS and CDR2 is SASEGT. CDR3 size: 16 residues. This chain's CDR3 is CASSEGGYSYNSPLHF. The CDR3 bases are TGTGCCAGCAGTGAAGGAGGGTACTCCTATAATTCACCCCTCCACTTT.

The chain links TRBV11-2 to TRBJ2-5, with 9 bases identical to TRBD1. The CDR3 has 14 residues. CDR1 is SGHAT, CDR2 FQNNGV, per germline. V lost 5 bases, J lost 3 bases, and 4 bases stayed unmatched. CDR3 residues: CASSQRTGEETQYF. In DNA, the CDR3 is TGTGCCAGCAGCCAAAGGACAGGGGAAGAGACCCAGTACTTC.

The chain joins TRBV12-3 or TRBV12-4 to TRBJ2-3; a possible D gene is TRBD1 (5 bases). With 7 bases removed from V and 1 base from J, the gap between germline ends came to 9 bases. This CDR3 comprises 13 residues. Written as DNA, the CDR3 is TGTGCCAGCAACCTAGGGGGCACAGATACGCAGTATTTT. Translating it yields CASNLGGTDTQYF.

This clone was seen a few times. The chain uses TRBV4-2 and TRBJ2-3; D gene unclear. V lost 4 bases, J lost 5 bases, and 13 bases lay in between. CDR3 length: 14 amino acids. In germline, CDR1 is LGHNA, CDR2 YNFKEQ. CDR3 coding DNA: TGTGCCAGCAGCCTTAGTGGGCCGAGAGATACGCAGTATTTT. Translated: CASSLSGPRDTQYF.

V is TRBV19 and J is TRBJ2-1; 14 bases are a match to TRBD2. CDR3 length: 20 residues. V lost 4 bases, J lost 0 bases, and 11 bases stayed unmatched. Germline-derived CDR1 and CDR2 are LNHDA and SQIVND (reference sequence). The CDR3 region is CASSTGPGLAGVGSYNEQFF. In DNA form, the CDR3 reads TGTGCCAGTAGTACCGGCCCGGGACTAGCGGGAGTTGGCTCCTACAATGAGCAGTTCTTC.

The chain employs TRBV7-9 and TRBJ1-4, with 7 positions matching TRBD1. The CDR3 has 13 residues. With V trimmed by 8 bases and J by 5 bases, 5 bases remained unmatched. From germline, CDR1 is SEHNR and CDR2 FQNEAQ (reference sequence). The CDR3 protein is CASDRAGNEKLFF. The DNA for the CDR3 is TGTGCCAGCGACAGGGCGGGAAATGAAAAACTGTTTTTT.

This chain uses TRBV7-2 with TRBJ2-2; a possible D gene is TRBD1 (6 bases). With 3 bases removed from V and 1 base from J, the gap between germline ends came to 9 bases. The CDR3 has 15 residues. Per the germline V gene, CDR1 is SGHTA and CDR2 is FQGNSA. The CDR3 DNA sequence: TGTGCCAGCAGCTTTCGGGACATGAACACCGGGGAGCTGTTTTTT. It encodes CASSFRDMNTGELFF.